This entry is about one T cell receptor beta chain. Antigen specificity is unknown. The sample is drawn from a study of T cell responses to AZD1222 COVID-19 vaccine. Study-wide findings and caveats: Regions 160-218 and 743-854 dominated among vaccine-associated CD4 TCRs spanning spike. Once two AZD1222 doses were given, Spike-specific TCR breadth and depth went up.

CDR1 is LGHNA, CDR2 YNFKEQ, per germline. The CDR3 consists of 14 residues. Trimming removed 5 bases at V and 3 bases at J, with 13 bases between. Generated by immunoSEQ multiplex PCR, the TCRdb table keeps only in-frame clones and is missing some. The sample has about 150,000 clones; more than 85% are singletons. The specimen was peripheral blood, collected on day 0 of AZD1222 vaccination. The chain has TRBV4-2 and TRBJ1-2; possibly TRBD1 for D (5 bases). This TCR came from an adult in good health. This CDR3 reads CASSTTGTDYGYTF. The CDR3, as DNA: TGTGCCAGCAGCACCACCGGGACCGACTATGGCTACACCTTC.